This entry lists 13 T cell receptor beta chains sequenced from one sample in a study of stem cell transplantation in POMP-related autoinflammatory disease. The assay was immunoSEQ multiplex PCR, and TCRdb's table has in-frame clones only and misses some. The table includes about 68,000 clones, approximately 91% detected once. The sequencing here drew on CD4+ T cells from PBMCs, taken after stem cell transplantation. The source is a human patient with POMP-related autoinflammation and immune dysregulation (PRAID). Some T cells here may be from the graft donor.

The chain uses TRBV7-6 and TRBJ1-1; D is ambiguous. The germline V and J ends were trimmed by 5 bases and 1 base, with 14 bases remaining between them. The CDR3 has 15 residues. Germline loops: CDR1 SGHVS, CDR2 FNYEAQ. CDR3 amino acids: CASSVDDAGNTEAFF. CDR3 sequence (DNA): TGTGCCAGCAGCGTAGACGATGCGGGGAACACTGAAGCTTTCTTT.

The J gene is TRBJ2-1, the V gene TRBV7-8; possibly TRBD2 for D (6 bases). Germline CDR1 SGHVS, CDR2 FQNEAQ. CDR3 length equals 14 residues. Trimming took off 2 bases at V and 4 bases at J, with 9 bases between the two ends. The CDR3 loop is CASSLSGFYNEQFF. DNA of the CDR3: TGTGCCAGCAGCTTAAGCGGGTTTTACAATGAGCAGTTCTTC.

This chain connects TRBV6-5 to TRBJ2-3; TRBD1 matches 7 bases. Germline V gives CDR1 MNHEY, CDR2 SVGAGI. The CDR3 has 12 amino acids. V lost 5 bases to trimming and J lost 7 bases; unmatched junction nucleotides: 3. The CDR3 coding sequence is TGTGCCAGCAGTAAGACAGGGAATACGCAGTATTTT. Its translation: CASSKTGNTQYF.

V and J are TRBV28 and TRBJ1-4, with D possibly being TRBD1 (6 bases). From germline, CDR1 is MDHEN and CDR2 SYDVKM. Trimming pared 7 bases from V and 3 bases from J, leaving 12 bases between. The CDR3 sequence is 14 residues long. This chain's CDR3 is CASTGGPANEKLFF. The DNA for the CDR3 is TGTGCCAGCACGGGGGGCCCGGCTAATGAAAAACTGTTTTTT.

CDR3 nucleotides: TGTGCCAGCAGTTTGGGACTAGCGGGAGCTATAGCCAAAAACATTCAGTACTTC. This codes for CASSLGLAGAIAKNIQYF. The chain recombines TRBV2 with TRBJ2-4; the match to TRBD2 covers 14 bases. V shed 5 bases and J 0 bases; nucleotides not matched to a gene: 6. The length of the CDR3 is 18 residues. The germline V gene encodes CDR1 SNHLY and CDR2 FYNNEI.

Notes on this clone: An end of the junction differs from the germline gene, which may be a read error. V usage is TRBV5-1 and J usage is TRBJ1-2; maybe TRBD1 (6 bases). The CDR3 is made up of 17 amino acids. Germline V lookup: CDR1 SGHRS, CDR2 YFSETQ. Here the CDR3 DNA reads TGCGCCAGCAGCTCGGCGGACCTGACAGGCTCTATGGCTACACCTCACTTC. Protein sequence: CASSSADLTGSMATPHF.

CDR3 DNA sequence: TGTGCCAGCGGGGACATACCGAACACCGGGGAGCTGTTTTTT. This translates into CASGDIPNTGELFF. The chain is built from TRBV25-1 and TRBJ2-2; D may be TRBD1 (6 bases). The CDR3 totals 14 residues. V dropped 8 bases and J dropped 0 bases, with 10 bases sitting between them. Germline CDR1 and CDR2: MGHDK and SYGVNS. The whole variable domain, remainder taken from reference TRBV25-1 and TRBJ2-2, is EADIYQTPRYLVIGTGKKITLECSQTMGHDKMYWYQQDPGMELHLIHYSYGVNSTEKGDLSSESTVSRIRTEHFPLTLESARPSHTSQYLCASGDIPNTGELFFGEGSRLTVL.

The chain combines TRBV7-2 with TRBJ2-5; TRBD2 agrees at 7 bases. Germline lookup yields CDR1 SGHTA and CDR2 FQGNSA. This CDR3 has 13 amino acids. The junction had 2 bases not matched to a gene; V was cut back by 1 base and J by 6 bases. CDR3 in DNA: TGTGCCAGCAGCTTAGGGGGGGGACAGACCCAGTACTTC. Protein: CASSLGGGQTQYF.

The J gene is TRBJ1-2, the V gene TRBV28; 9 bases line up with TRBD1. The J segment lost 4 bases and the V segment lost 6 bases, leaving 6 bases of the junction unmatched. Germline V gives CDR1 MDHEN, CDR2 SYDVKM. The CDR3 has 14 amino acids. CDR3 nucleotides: TGTGCCAGCAGAAAACAGGGGGCTGGCTATGGCTACACCTTC. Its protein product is CASRKQGAGYGYTF.

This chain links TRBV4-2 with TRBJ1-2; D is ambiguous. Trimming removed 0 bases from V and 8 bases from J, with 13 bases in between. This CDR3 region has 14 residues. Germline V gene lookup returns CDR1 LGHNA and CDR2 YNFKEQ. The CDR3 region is CASSQDITLRGYTF. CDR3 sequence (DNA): TGTGCCAGCAGCCAAGATATTACTTTAAGGGGCTACACCTTC.

CDR3 bases: TGTGCCAGTAGTAAGGGACCCGGGCGTCAAGAGACCCAGTACTTC. Translated, it gives CASSKGPGRQETQYF. The chain joins TRBV19 to TRBJ2-5; the D call may be TRBD1 or TRBD2 (5 bases each). The CDR3 sequence is 15 residues long. The V gene lost 4 bases and the J gene lost 2 bases, with 14 bases spanning the gap. Looked up from germline, CDR1 is LNHDA and CDR2 is SQIVND (reference sequence).

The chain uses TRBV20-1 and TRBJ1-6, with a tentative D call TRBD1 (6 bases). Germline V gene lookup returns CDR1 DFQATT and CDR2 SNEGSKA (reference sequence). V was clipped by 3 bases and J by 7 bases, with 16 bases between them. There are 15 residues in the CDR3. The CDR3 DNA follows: TGCAGTGCTAGTCAAGGGGGGACTAAGAATTCACCCCTCCACTTT. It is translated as CSASQGGTKNSPLHF.

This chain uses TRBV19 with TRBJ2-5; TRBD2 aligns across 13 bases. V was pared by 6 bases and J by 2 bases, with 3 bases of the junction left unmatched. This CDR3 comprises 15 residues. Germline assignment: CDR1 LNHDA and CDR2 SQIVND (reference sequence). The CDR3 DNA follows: TGTGCCAGTAGGACTAGCGGGAGGAGGCAAGAGACCCAGTACTTC. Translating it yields CASRTSGRRQETQYF.